This paragraph reports one T cell receptor (beta chain). Its specificity is unknown. Total RNA input per TCR library was about 3.5 ug. TCRdb reworked the 5' RACE reads into one entry per CDR3 protein, no DNA. Its table records about 210,000 distinct CDR3 sequences. The sample is drawn from a study of monozygotic twins with inflammatory bowel disease. Study-level findings and limits: Fewer clonotypes were shared with others by IBD patients than by healthy twins, especially with disease activity.

Sequenced material: blood. This receptor was obtained from a human donor with ulcerative colitis or Crohn's disease, or a healthy co-twin of an affected twin (not recorded which).

This chain's CDR3 is CASSQEGTSVYNEQFF. This chain joins TRBV4-1 and TRBJ2-1; with no DNA, the TCRdb D assignment of TRBD2 cannot be verified. This CDR3 has 16 residues. Germline CDR1 is MGHRA and CDR2 is YSYEKL.